The rows below give T cell receptor beta chains drawn from one sample of a study of PD-1 blockade in mismatch repair-deficient tumors. Here immunoSEQ multiplex PCR was the method, and the copy in TCRdb shows in-frame clones only, minus some. Here the sample spans tens of thousands of clones, about 81% being singletons. The sequenced sample was PBMCs, obtained before pembrolizumab treatment. The receptors shown here come from an adult with mismatch repair-deficient cancer. Each CDR3 is given with its conserved first and last residue. The D gene is left open where the match is weak. A row's size may be missing; if present it is once, few, many or a size class.

CASKAAAEGNTGELFF	TGTGCCAGTAAGGCCGCAGCGGAGGGGAACACCGGGGAGCTGTTTTTT	-	-	TRBJ2-2	TRBV2
CASSTQGARGYTF	TGTGCCAGCAGTACCCAGGGGGCTAGAGGCTACACCTTC	-	TRBD1	TRBJ1-2	TRBV6-5
CASSEYSGRNSYEQYF	TGTGCCAGCAGTGAATATAGCGGGAGGAACAGCTACGAGCAGTACTTC	-	TRBD2	TRBJ2-7	TRBV6-1
CASSLARAGYAKNIQYF	TGTGCCAGCAGCTTAGCAAGGGCAGGGTACGCCAAAAACATTCAGTACTTC	-	-	TRBJ2-4	TRBV7-9
CASRNQGNSNQPQHF	TGTGCCAGCAGAAATCAGGGGAATAGCAATCAGCCCCAGCATTTT	-	-	TRBJ1-5	TRBV6-1
CAISESSASSGRKDEQFF	TGTGCCATCAGTGAGTCATCGGCATCTAGCGGGAGAAAGGATGAGCAGTTCTTC	few	TRBD2	TRBJ2-1	TRBV10-3
CASSLDRDAEAFF	TGTGCCAGCTCCTTGGACAGGGACGCTGAAGCTTTCTTT	-	TRBD1	TRBJ1-1	TRBV18
CASSRRDLETQYF	TGTGCCAGCAGCCGGCGGGACCTAGAGACCCAGTACTTC	-	-	TRBJ2-5	TRBV5-6
CASSLEGLVSDTQYF	TGTGCCAGCAGCTTAGAGGGACTAGTTTCAGATACGCAGTATTTT	-	TRBD2	TRBJ2-3	TRBV7-7
CASSLSSINEQFF	TGTGCCAGCAGTTTATCTAGCATCAATGAGCAGTTCTTC	once	-	TRBJ2-1	TRBV27
CASTMNRAETQYF	TGTGCCAGCACTATGAACAGGGCTGAGACCCAGTACTTC	-	-	TRBJ2-5	TRBV2
CAWSRDTEAFF	TGTGCCTGGAGTCGAGACACTGAAGCTTTCTTT	-	-	TRBJ1-1	TRBV30
CSAGEDREEVGGAFF	TGTTCGGCGGGGGAGGACAGGGAGGAAGTCGGTGGGGCTTTCTTT	-	-	TRBJ1-1	TRBV21-1
CASRGLHYEQYF	TGTGCCAGCAGGGGACTTCACTACGAGCAGTACTTC	-	-	TRBJ2-7	TRBV9
CASSKPGTTSYEQYF	TGCGCCAGCAGCAAGCCAGGGACTACTTCCTACGAGCAGTACTTC	-	TRBD2	TRBJ2-7	TRBV5-1
CAWSKGQNSPLHF	TGTGCCTGGAGTAAGGGACAGAATTCACCCCTCCACTTT	-	TRBD1	TRBJ1-6	TRBV30
CASRDSSYEQYF	TGTGCCAGCAGGGACAGCTCCTACGAGCAGTACTTC	-	-	TRBJ2-7	TRBV2
CASSLAGAWYEQYF	TGCGCCAGCAGCTTAGCGGGAGCTTGGTACGAGCAGTACTTC	-	TRBD2	TRBJ2-7	TRBV5-1
CASRGHGKNIQYF	TGTGCCAGCAGGGGACACGGCAAAAACATTCAGTACTTC	-	-	TRBJ2-4	TRBV28
CASSPVGGAYEQYF	TGTGCCAGCAGCCCGGTGGGGGGGGCCTACGAGCAGTACTTC	-	TRBD2	TRBJ2-7	TRBV7-6